These 3 T cell receptor beta chains came from one sample sequenced in a study of T cells in localized non-small cell lung cancer. The assay was immunoSEQ multiplex PCR, and TCRdb's table has in-frame clones only and misses some. Of under 15,000 clones detected, 80% to 90% appear once; the ten largest clones hold around a fifth. The sequencing here drew on peripheral blood, taken before any cancer treatment. These receptors came from a male donor older than 55 with stage I lung adenocarcinoma.

The rearrangement links TRBV7-2 to TRBJ2-3; D call uncertain. CDR1 is SGHTA and CDR2 is FQGNSA in the germline V gene. The CDR3 extends over 14 amino acids. The V and J ends lost 5 bases and 1 base respectively, with 10 bases between them. CDR3 in DNA: TGTGCCAGCAGCCCTGGGGTCCGCACAGATACGCAGTATTTT. Encoded protein: CASSPGVRTDTQYF.

The V call is TRBV9, the J call TRBJ2-3, with D possibly being TRBD1 (6 bases). The CDR3 totals 16 residues. The germline V gene has CDR1 SGDLS and CDR2 YYNGEE. The ends were cut back, 0 bases at V and 0 bases at J, with 11 bases in the middle. The DNA for the CDR3 is TGTGCCAGCAGCGTAGTACAGGGTGGGAGCACAGATACGCAGTATTTT. Translating it yields CASSVVQGGSTDTQYF.

DNA for the CDR3: TGTGCCAGCAGCTTCACGGACACCGGGGAGCTGTTTTTT. It codes for CASSFTDTGELFF. The rearrangement links TRBV7-9 to TRBJ2-2; no clear D gene. This CDR3 comprises 13 residues. CDR1 and CDR2 from the germline V gene are SEHNR and FQNEAQ (reference sequence). V lost 3 bases and J lost 3, with 5 bases in between.